This entry concerns a single TCR beta chain. The data belong to a study of T cell changes during pregnancy in multiple sclerosis. Germline V lookup: CDR1 SNHLY, CDR2 FYNNEI. Trimming removed 3 bases from V and 2 bases from J; junction bases left unmatched: 0. The length of the CDR3 is 14 residues. Measured with immunoSEQ multiplex PCR; TCRdb has only the in-frame clones, and not every one. The profile shows 40,000 or so clones, 89% of them singletons. The TCR comes from a female donor with multiple sclerosis, enrolled in a pregnancy study. This sequence joins TRBV2 and TRBJ1-5, with 8 bases fitting TRBD1. The sequencing here drew on CD4+ T cells from peripheral blood mononuclear cells, taken in the first trimester of pregnancy. DNA for the CDR3: TGTGCCAGCAGTGACAGGGGGCGCAATCAGCCCCAGCATTTT. Protein product: CASSDRGRNQPQHF.